This T cell receptor (beta chain) was sequenced in a study of regulatory and conventional T cells in RAG deficiency. The V and J ends lost 4 bases and 5 bases, in that order; junction bases with no gene match: 6. The germline gives CDR1 SGHTA, CDR2 FQGNSA. This CDR3 spans 15 amino acids. A note on this clone: Antigen unknown.

The assay was immunoSEQ multiplex PCR, and TCRdb's table has in-frame clones only and misses some. The table has 8,500 or so clones, approximately 80% seen once. General study points: Patient subsets had shorter CDR3s; Omenn Treg-Tconv overlap exceeded 85%. Treg unique TCR beta sequences were approximately 99-fold fewer in Omenn syndrome and CID/AS patients than controls. These Omenn syndrome Treg sorts may hold peripherally activated cells instead.

The same specimen was also included in a second study, on regulatory T cells. That study reports: Amplification used 52 TRBV primers and 13 TRBJ primers. Skewed V and J usage and few unique V-J pairs marked patient repertoires, most in Tregs.

Source material: CD8+ T cells sorted from blood. The chain joins TRBV7-2 to TRBJ2-1; TRBD2 matches 9 bases. This TCR derives from a human donor in good health. CDR3 residues: CASSSVGGGDNEQFF. The CDR3 coding sequence is TGTGCCAGCAGCTCGGTGGGCGGGGGGGACAATGAGCAGTTCTTC.